These T cell receptor beta chains were read from a single sample in a study of regulatory T cells in long-lasting Graves disease. One entry per CDR3 protein results from TCRdb running MiXCR on the multiplex PCR reads. The table records roughly 420,000 distinct CDR3 sequences, 12% to 15% of them present only once. These data are also associated with another study on T cells in Graves' hyperthyroidism and ophthalmopathy.

Here the sequenced sample was peripheral blood mononuclear cells (PBMCs), taken at new diagnosis, from a patient treated with antithyroid drugs. The source of these receptors is a woman in her 50s with Graves disease. Each CDR3 is given without its conserved first and last residue.

j_gene | len | v_gene | CDR3aa
TRBJ1-1 | 12 | TRBV5-1 | ASSFQQMNTEAF
TRBJ2-3 | 10 | TRBV2 | ASTPDTDTQY
TRBJ2-1 | 13 | TRBV7-3 | ASSLEIVGLHEQF
TRBJ2-2 | 11 | TRBV19 | ASNLGNTGELF
TRBJ2-2 | 14 | TRBV7-3 | ASILDRGANTGELF
TRBJ1-3 | 17 | TRBV9 | ASSVSLELGRSSGNTIY
TRBJ2-2 | 11 | TRBV19 | ASSSPITGELF
TRBJ2-1 | 17 | TRBV7-9 | ASSSAGLAGSASYNEQF
TRBJ2-5 | 12 | TRBV5-1 | ASSLAWKGETQY
TRBJ2-5 | 14 | TRBV2 | ASKRGLGRGGGTQY
TRBJ2-7 | 13 | TRBV28 | ASSLLTSGSYEQY
TRBJ2-5 | 13 | TRBV28 | ATTPAREDRETQY
TRBJ2-2 | 13 | TRBV12-3/TRBV12-4 | ASSRLAGYTGELF
TRBJ2-7 | 12 | TRBV11-2 | ASSIGLSHYEQY
TRBJ1-2 | 14 | TRBV11-2 | ASSPTGQGANYGYT
TRBJ2-1 | 16 | TRBV7-8 | ASSAIAGGFPSYNEQF
TRBJ1-4 | 12 | TRBV5-4 | ASSLGGMGEKLF
TRBJ2-1 | 12 | TRBV29-1 | SAGAGSLGNEQF
TRBJ1-5 | 18 | TRBV28 | AIPPRGGLAFGDSNQPQH
TRBJ2-4 | 14 | TRBV2 | ASSKPEFLAKNIQY
TRBJ2-7 | 12 | TRBV6-9 | ASSYSSSTSEQY
TRBJ1-4 | 12 | TRBV28 | ASSPTFRNEKLF
TRBJ2-3 | 12 | TRBV11-2 | ASSKRQGSDTQY